The entry that follows covers one T cell receptor beta chain sequence. CDR3 length equals 14 residues. V lost 3 bases and J lost 4, with 9 bases in between. The germline V gene has CDR1 SGHTA and CDR2 FQGNSA. Some clones are missing from TCRdb's copy, which holds only in-frame ones; the method was immunoSEQ multiplex PCR. This table has over 850,000 clones, around 78% appearing once. The data belong to a study of shared clonotypes between healthy human individuals. The TCR originated in a man aged 18 to 35 in good health. Some clones in this sample may be carry-over from other donors' samples. The material sequenced was memory CD4+ T cells from PBMCs. The sample's subset: CD45RA-negative fraction. The chain recombines TRBV7-2 with TRBJ1-4, with D perhaps TRBD1 (5 bases). CDR3 DNA: TGTGCCAGCAGCTTCCGGGGGGTTAATGAAAAACTGTTTTTT. Its translation is CASSFRGVNEKLFF. Complete variable domain (other parts from reference TRBV7-2 and TRBJ1-4): GAGVSQSPSNKVTEKGKDVELRCDPISGHTALYWYRQSLGQGLEFLIYFQGNSAPDKSGLPSDRFSAERTGGSVSTLTIQRTQQEDSAVYLCASSFRGVNEKLFFGSGTQLSVL.